The clone carrying this T cell receptor (beta chain) was recorded only once. Its antigen remains unidentified. This record belongs to a study of T cell responses to AZD1222 COVID-19 vaccine. Whole-study findings and limits: Dominant CD4 TCR responses targeted spike regions 160-218 and 743-854. Seropositivity was recorded at baseline in only 6 or 7 AZD1222 recipients. Sampled repertoires all dated from after the peak T cell response. There were mostly white British donors and more females than males, and clonal diversity was possibly underestimated.

Generated by immunoSEQ multiplex PCR, the TCRdb table keeps only in-frame clones and is missing some. The table has roughly 150,000 clones, 90% to 95% seen once. CDR3 length equals 13 residues. Germline V CDR1 and CDR2: LNHDA, SQIVND (reference sequence). Trimming removed 3 bases at V and 6 bases at J, with 8 bases between. The TCR originated in an adult who received the AZD1222 COVID-19 vaccine. The specimen comprised peripheral blood, sampled 28 days after the second AZD1222 dose. The rearrangement joins TRBV19 to TRBJ1-4; D may be TRBD1 (6 bases). Here the CDR3 DNA reads TGTGCCAGTAGTATGAGACAGGATGAAAAACTGTTTTTT. Its translation: CASSMRQDEKLFF.